This T cell receptor beta chain was recorded in a study of T cells in Graves' hyperthyroidism and ophthalmopathy. Germline CDR1 is DFQATT and CDR2 is SNEGSKA (reference sequence). The CDR3 consists of 15 residues. Trimming removed 6 bases from V and 0 bases from J, with 17 bases in between. This clonotype was observed many times. TCR beta CDR3 regions were amplified from RNA. HTBI primers were the set used in a first-round RT-PCR of the TCR CDR3. TCRdb reanalysed the multiplex PCR reads using MiXCR and keeps one entry per CDR3 protein. This table has more than 600,000 distinct CDR3 sequences, 15% to 20% appearing once.

Sequencing was carried out using blood. This receptor was taken from a man in his late teens or twenties with Graves' hyperthyroidism. The chain joins TRBV20-1 to TRBJ1-1; tentatively, D is TRBD1 (5 bases). CDR3 nucleotides: TGCAGTGCGTTGGAGACCGGGACGGTGAACACTGAAGCTTTCTTT. Its protein product is CSALETGTVNTEAFF.